This TCR beta chain stems from a study of blood T cell repertoires in COVID-19. V dropped 5 bases and J dropped 5 bases, with 18 bases sitting between them. In germline, CDR1 is LGHNA, CDR2 YSLEER. The CDR3 runs to 15 residues. In the original processing: Reference gene primer amplification gave nucleated cell count estimates. Repertoires were generated with immunoSEQ multiplex PCR, while TCRdb's copy carries only in-frame clones and drops some. V, J and clone size are those of that table, while D and trimming were read from the DNA. The sample contains 110,000 or so clones, around four fifths of which appear only once.

The J gene is TRBJ1-1, the V gene TRBV4-3, with D possibly TRBD1 on 6 matching bases. Source material: peripheral blood. The sequence was obtained from a woman in her thirties or forties with acute or convalescent COVID-19. CDR3 in DNA: TGCGCCAGCAGCTTCGCCGGGACACGGGGAACTGAAGCTTTCTTT. This codes for CASSFAGTRGTEAFF.